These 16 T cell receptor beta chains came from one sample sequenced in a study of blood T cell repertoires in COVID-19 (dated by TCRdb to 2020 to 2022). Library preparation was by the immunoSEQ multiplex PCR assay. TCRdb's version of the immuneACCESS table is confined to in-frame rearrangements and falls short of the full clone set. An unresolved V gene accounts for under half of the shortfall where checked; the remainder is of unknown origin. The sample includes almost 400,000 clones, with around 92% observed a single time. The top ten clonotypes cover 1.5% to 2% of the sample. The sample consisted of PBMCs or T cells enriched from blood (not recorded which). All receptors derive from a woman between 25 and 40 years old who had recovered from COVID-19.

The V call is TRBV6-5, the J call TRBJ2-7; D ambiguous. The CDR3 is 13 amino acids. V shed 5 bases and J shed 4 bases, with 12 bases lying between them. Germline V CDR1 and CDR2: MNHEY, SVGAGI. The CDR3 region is CASSPSIGYEQYF. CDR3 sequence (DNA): TGTGCCAGCAGTCCCTCCATCGGTTACGAGCAGTACTTC.

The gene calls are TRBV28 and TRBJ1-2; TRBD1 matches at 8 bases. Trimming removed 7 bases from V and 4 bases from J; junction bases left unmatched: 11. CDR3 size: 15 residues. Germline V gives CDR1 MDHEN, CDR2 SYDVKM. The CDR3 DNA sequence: TGTGCCAGCACCGTACTAGGACAGGGACCCTATGGCTACACCTTC. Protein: CASTVLGQGPYGYTF.

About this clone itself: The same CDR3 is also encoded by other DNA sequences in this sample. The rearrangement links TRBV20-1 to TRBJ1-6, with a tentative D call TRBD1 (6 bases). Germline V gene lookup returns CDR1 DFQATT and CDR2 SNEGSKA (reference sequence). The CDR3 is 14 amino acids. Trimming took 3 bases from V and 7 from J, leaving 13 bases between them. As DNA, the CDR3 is TGCAGTGCTAGTCGGGGACAAAACAATTCACCCCTCCACTTT. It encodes CSASRGQNNSPLHF.

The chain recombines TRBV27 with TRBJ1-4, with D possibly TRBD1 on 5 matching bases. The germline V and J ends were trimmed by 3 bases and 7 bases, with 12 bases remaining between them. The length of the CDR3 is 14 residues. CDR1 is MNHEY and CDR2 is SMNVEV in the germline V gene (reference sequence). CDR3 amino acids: CASSLGQGREKLFF. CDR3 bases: TGTGCCAGCAGTTTGGGGCAGGGTCGTGAAAAACTGTTTTTT.

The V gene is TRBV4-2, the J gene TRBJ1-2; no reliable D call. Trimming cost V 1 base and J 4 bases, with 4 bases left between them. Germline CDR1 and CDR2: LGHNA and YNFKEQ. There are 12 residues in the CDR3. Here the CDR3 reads CASSQASYGYTF. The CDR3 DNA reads TGTGCCAGCAGCCAAGCTAGCTATGGCTACACCTTC.

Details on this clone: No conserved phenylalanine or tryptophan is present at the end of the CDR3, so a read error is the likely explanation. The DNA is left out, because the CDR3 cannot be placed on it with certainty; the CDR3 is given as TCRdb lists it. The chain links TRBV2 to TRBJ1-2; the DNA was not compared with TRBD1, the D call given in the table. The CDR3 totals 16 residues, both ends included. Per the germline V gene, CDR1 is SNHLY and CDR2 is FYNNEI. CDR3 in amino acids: CASSEFEAPQITGLWY.

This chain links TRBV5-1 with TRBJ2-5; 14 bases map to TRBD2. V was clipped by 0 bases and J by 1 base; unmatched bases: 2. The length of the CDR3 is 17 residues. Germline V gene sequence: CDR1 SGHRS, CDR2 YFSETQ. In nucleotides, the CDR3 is TGCGCCAGCAGCTTGGGACTAGCGGGGGGGTTCCAAGAGACCCAGTACTTC. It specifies CASSLGLAGGFQETQYF.

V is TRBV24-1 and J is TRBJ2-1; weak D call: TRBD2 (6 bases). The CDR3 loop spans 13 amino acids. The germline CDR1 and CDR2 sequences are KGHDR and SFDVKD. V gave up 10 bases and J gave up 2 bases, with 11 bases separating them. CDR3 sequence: CATNSGPYNEQFF. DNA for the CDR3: TGTGCCACAAATAGCGGCCCCTACAATGAGCAGTTCTTC.

The CDR3 DNA reads as TGCGCCAGCAGCCCGGGACTAGTCAAAGAGACCCAGTACTTC. Translating it yields CASSPGLVKETQYF. The V gene is TRBV5-1, the J gene TRBJ2-5; TRBD2 aligns across 8 bases. Germline V gene sequence: CDR1 SGHRS, CDR2 YFSETQ. J lost 3 bases, V lost 4 bases, and 5 bases had no gene match. CDR3 size: 14 residues.

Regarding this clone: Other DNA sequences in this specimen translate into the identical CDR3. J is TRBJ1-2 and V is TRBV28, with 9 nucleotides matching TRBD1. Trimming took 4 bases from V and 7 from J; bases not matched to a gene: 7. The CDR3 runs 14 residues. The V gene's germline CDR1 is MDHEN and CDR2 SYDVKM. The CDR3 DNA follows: TGTGCCAGCAGTTCGGGACAGGGAGTCCGTGGCTACACCTTC. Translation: CASSSGQGVRGYTF.

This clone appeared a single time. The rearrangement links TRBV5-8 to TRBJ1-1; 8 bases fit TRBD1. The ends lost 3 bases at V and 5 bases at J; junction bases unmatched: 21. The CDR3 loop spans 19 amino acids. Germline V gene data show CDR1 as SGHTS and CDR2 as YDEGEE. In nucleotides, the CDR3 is TGTGCCAGCAGCTGGATTGGAAATTCTCAGGGGGCGCGTGGGACTGAAGCTTTCTTT. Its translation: CASSWIGNSQGARGTEAFF.

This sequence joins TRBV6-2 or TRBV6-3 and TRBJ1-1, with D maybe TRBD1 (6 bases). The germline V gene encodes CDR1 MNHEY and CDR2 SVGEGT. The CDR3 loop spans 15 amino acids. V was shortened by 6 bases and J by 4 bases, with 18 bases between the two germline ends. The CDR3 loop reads CASSRDTREPTEAFF. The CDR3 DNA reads TGTGCCAGCAGCCGGGACACAAGAGAACCCACTGAAGCTTTCTTT.

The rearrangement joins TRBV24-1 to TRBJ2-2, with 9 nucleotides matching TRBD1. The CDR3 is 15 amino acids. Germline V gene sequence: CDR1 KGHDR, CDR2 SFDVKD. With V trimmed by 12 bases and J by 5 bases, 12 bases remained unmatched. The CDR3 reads CAPPDRGRRTGELFF. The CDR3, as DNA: TGTGCCCCGCCGGACAGGGGACGTCGGACCGGGGAGCTGTTTTTT.

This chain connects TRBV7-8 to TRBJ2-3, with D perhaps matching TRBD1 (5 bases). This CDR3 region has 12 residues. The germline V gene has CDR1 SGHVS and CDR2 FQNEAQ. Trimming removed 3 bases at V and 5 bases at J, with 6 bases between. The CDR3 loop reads CASSFGQDTQYF. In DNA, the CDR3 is TGTGCCAGCAGCTTTGGACAAGATACGCAGTATTTT. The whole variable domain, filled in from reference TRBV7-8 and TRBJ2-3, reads GAGVSQSPRYKVAKRGQDVALRCDPISGHVSLFWYQQALGQGPEFLTYFQNEAQLDKSGLPSDRFFAERPEGSVSTLKIQRTQQEDSAVYLCASSFGQDTQYFGPGTRLTVL.

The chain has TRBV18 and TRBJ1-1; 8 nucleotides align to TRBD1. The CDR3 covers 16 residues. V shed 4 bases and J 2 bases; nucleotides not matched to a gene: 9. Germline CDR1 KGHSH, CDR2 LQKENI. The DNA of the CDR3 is TGTGCCAGCTCACGAGGACCGACAGGGGCTAACACTGAAGCTTTCTTT. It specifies CASSRGPTGANTEAFF. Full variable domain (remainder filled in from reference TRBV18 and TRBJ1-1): NAGVMQNPRHLVRRRGQEARLRCSPMKGHSHVYWYRQLPEEGLKFMVYLQKENIIDESGMPKERFSAEFPKEGPSILRIQQVVRGDSAAYFCASSRGPTGANTEAFFGQGTRLTVV.

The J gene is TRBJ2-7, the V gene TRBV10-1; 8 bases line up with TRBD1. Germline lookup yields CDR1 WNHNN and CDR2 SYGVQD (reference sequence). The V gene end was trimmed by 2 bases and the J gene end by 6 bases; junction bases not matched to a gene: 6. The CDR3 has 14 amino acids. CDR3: CASSERSDRGEQYF. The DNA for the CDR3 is TGCGCCAGCAGTGAGAGATCCGACAGGGGCGAGCAGTACTTC.